This T cell receptor beta chain was profiled in a study of tumor and adjacent non-tumor tissue in lung cancer. The wider study: Some 3.9 million productive TCRbeta reads were obtained per sample on average.

No cell sorting was done before RNA was extracted from the tissue. This non-tumor lung sample came from over 3 cm beyond the tumor edge. Chemotherapy-naive patients with new lung cancer underwent thoracic surgery in China, August–November 2014. Study outcomes and limitations: TCR diversity was significantly greater in tumor than normal lung tissue. Tumor TCR diversity, when higher, was linked to shorter survival.

Three rounds of nested PCR, following a modified ARM-PCR protocol, produced the TCRbeta library. One entry per CDR3 protein results from TCRdb running MiXCR on the multiplex PCR reads. In the table there are around 80,000 distinct CDR3 sequences, 80% to 90% of which are singletons. V was clipped by 3 bases and J by 4 bases, with 8 bases between them. The CDR3 totals 13 residues. Germline CDR1 SGHNT, CDR2 YENEEA. A note on this clonotype: Its antigen is undetermined.

The V and J genes are TRBV11-3 and TRBJ2-3; D unresolved. Input material: distant non-tumor lung tissue. The TCR was taken from a man in his 60s with non-small cell lung cancer. The CDR3 coding sequence is TGTGCCAGCAGCTTTCATTGTGCAGATACGCAGTATTTT. Encoded protein: CASSFHCADTQYF.